Given below is one T cell receptor (beta chain) in context. Its target is unknown. This record belongs to a study of cytomegalovirus exposure and HLA in healthy donors. About the research overall: Early release data held tens of millions of unique TCRs from HLA-typed donors.

Primers for the PCR totalled 60 Vbeta and 13 Jbeta. Measured with immunoSEQ multiplex PCR; TCRdb has only the in-frame clones, and not every one. This sample carries 150,000 to 180,000 clones, roughly three quarters of them seen once, and the ten largest clones take 9.5% to 15%. Whole-study results and caveats: The investigators catalogued under 200 TCR beta chains as cytomegalovirus-associated. Later analysis found that TCR beta chains associated with HLA were more clonally expanded than other, equally common chains. TRBV6-2, TRBV6-3 and other indistinguishable V segments were excluded.

The CDR3 is 15 amino acids. V lost 0 bases, J lost 0 bases, and 6 bases lay in between. Looked up from germline, CDR1 is GTSNPN and CDR2 is SVGIG (reference sequence). The sequence was collected from a man aged 30 to 39 in good health and CMV-seropositive. This chain connects TRBV30 to TRBJ1-6, with D unclear. The sample comprised PBMCs. The CDR3 sequence: CAWSVRSSYNSPLHF. CDR3 nucleotides: TGTGCCTGGAGTGTAAGGAGCTCCTATAATTCACCCCTCCACTTT.